This TCR beta chain was recorded in a study of molecular identifiers for immune sequencing clone quantification. Trimming shortened V by 8 bases and J by 8 bases, and 24 bases separated the two germline ends. The V gene's germline CDR1 is LNHDA and CDR2 SQIVND (reference sequence). This CDR3 has 15 amino acids. There are many counts of this clonotype. As yet, its antigen is unknown. Naive CD8 T cells underwent sorting with the CD8+CD4-CCR7+CD45RA+ definition. TCRdb re-called the PCR reads with MiXCR, one entry per CDR3 protein. The sample has 300,000 to 400,000 distinct CDR3 sequences; over 20% are singletons. Study-level points and caveats: Clones above 20 RNA copies contained over 98% of effector molecules but under 1% of naive ones.

The origin of this receptor is a human donor in good health. Some libraries in this study had Jurkat cell RNA spiked in. The chain is built from TRBV19 and TRBJ1-2; weak D call: TRBD1 (6 bases). Input material: naive CD8+ T cells from blood, with Jurkat cell RNA spiked in. Sample subset: FACS-sorted CD8+CD4-CCR7+CD45RA+ naive T cells. CDR3 sequence (DNA): TGTGCCAGTGGGCCCACGACAGGACCCGCTGTCGGCTACACCTTC. Encoded protein: CASGPTTGPAVGYTF.